Shown below are 14 T cell receptor beta chains from a single sample sequenced in a study of T cell responses to AZD1222 COVID-19 vaccine (dated by TCRdb to the early 2020s). This specimen's time point label, per the study, means: baseline before first vaccination. Receptor libraries were prepared by the immunoSEQ multiplex PCR assay. Sourced from immuneACCESS, this table was stored by TCRdb with only in-frame sequences that have V and J called. A share of the clones is absent; for the studies checked, an unresolved V gene accounts for under half, and the remainder has no known explanation. The sample profile shows around 94,000 clones; roughly 84% of them were found once. Around 15% of the sample rests with the top ten. The material was peripheral blood, obtained on day 0 of AZD1222 vaccination. The receptors come from an adult in good health.

The chain links TRBV7-2 to TRBJ2-6, with a weak D call TRBD1 (5 bases). This CDR3 comprises 18 residues. With 1 base removed from V and 1 base from J, the gap between germline ends came to 14 bases. CDR1 and CDR2 from the germline V gene are SGHTA and FQGNSA. The CDR3 sequence: CASSLGSGKASGANVLTF. In nucleotides, the CDR3 is TGTGCCAGCAGCTTAGGTTCAGGGAAAGCTTCTGGGGCCAACGTCCTGACTTTC.

This clone was counted once. The chain combines TRBV5-4 with TRBJ2-1; the D is unclear. Germline CDR1 is SGHNT and CDR2 is YYREEE (reference sequence). The CDR3 length is 13 residues. Trimming took 0 bases from V and 8 from J, leaving 9 bases between them. The CDR3 DNA reads TGTGCCAGCAGCTTGGAGGCTCGGGATGAGCAGTTCTTC. Amino acid sequence: CASSLEARDEQFF.

The CDR3 region is CASSLGLMGGARETQYF. In DNA form, the CDR3 reads TGTGCCAGCAGCTTGGGTCTTATGGGGGGGGCCAGGGAGACCCAGTACTTC. This chain uses TRBV5-4 with TRBJ2-5, with a possible D match to TRBD2 (7 bases). Trimming removed 0 bases from V and 5 bases from J, with 20 bases in between. This CDR3 contains 17 residues. Germline assignment: CDR1 SGHNT and CDR2 YYREEE (reference sequence).

The gene calls are TRBV6-5 and TRBJ1-5; D perhaps matches TRBD1 (5 bases). Deletions cut 8 bases from V and 0 bases from J, with 14 bases between. The germline gives CDR1 MNHEY, CDR2 SVGAGI. The CDR3 length is 15 residues. The CDR3 DNA reads as TGTGCCAGCGTGGGGACTCCTAATAGCAATCAGCCCCAGCATTTT. Its protein product is CASVGTPNSNQPQHF.

The chain has TRBV6-5 and TRBJ2-7, with 7 bases fitting TRBD1. The CDR3 runs to 14 residues. V shed 5 bases and J 1 base; nucleotides not matched to a gene: 5. CDR1 and CDR2 from the germline V gene are MNHEY and SVGAGI. CDR3 in amino acids: CASSLTGPSYEQYF. The CDR3 DNA reads TGTGCCAGCAGTCTGACAGGGCCTTCCTACGAGCAGTACTTC.

This clone has a handful of counts. The chain recombines TRBV11-2 with TRBJ2-1; D is possibly TRBD2 (6 bases). The V gene's germline CDR1 is SGHAT and CDR2 FQNNGV. The CDR3 is 15 amino acids. V shed 1 base and J shed 5 bases, with 12 bases lying between them. The DNA of the CDR3 is TGTGCCAGCAGCTTAGTCGGGGGACTTAACAATGAGCAGTTCTTC. Translated, it gives CASSLVGGLNNEQFF.

The chain joins TRBV6-2 or TRBV6-3 to TRBJ1-1, with a possible D match to TRBD1 (5 bases). The CDR3 runs 15 residues. V was cut by 5 bases and J by 4 bases, with 17 bases left in between. CDR1 and CDR2 (germline): MNHEY, SVGEGT. CDR3 residues: CASSRGWGTGTEAFF. The CDR3 DNA sequence: TGTGCCAGCAGTCGGGGGTGGGGGACGGGCACTGAAGCTTTCTTT.

The genes are TRBV6-2 or TRBV6-3 and TRBJ1-6; D unclear. CDR1 and CDR2 from the germline V gene are MNHEY and SVGEGT. The CDR3 extends over 13 amino acids. The V end was cut by 2 bases, the J end by 5 bases, with 4 bases between. The CDR3 DNA is TGTGCCAGCAGTTACACCAATAATTCACCCCTCCACTTT. Translation: CASSYTNNSPLHF.

V usage is TRBV19 and J usage is TRBJ2-1, with a tentative D call TRBD2 (6 bases). Trimming pared 6 bases from V and 0 bases from J, leaving 27 bases between. CDR1 LNHDA and CDR2 SQIVND come from the germline V gene (reference sequence). The CDR3 loop spans 20 amino acids. CDR3 DNA sequence: TGTGCCAGTAGGGGGATGCGGGACCCATTAGGTCGCAGCTCCTACAATGAGCAGTTCTTC. Amino acids: CASRGMRDPLGRSSYNEQFF.

The chain recombines TRBV12-3 or TRBV12-4 with TRBJ2-5, with D possibly matching TRBD1 (5 bases). The V end was cut by 4 bases, the J end by 5 bases, with 8 bases between. The CDR3 totals 12 residues. The CDR3 loop is CASSSRVETQYF. CDR3 in DNA: TGTGCCAGCAGTTCCAGGGTCGAGACCCAGTACTTC.

The CDR3 sequence is CASSPTYSTDTQYF. The CDR3 nucleotides are TGTGCCAGCAGCCCCACCTACAGCACAGATACGCAGTATTTT. V gene TRBV7-2 combines with J gene TRBJ2-3; D uncertain. This CDR3 is built from 14 residues. Between the trimmed V and J ends, which lost 5 bases and 0 bases, there was a span of 9 bases. The germline gives CDR1 SGHTA, CDR2 FQGNSA.

This chain joins TRBV27 and TRBJ1-5; 7 nucleotides match TRBD1. Trimming at V came to 5 bases and at J to 5 bases, leaving 3 bases not matched to a gene. CDR1 is MNHEY, CDR2 SMNVEV, per germline (reference sequence). The CDR3 totals 13 residues. The CDR3 DNA reads as TGTGCCAGCAGTGGAGGGGGCTATCAGCCCCAGCATTTT. Residues: CASSGGGYQPQHF.

This chain links TRBV7-9 with TRBJ1-1; weak D call: TRBD1 (5 bases). Per the germline V gene, CDR1 is SEHNR and CDR2 is FQNEAQ (reference sequence). The germline V and J ends were trimmed by 7 bases and 4 bases, with 16 bases remaining between them. This CDR3 has 14 residues. The CDR3 loop is CASMITGGSTEAFF. In DNA form, the CDR3 reads TGTGCCAGCATGATAACGGGGGGGTCCACTGAAGCTTTCTTT.

This clone appeared a few times. As DNA, the CDR3 is TGTGCCAGCAGCCTGGACAGGGTGGGAAACACCATATATTTT. This encodes CASSLDRVGNTIYF. The chain joins TRBV6-5 to TRBJ1-3; 8 positions match TRBD1. Germline CDR1 MNHEY, CDR2 SVGAGI. The CDR3 extends over 14 amino acids. V lost 6 bases, J lost 4 bases, and 5 bases stayed unmatched.